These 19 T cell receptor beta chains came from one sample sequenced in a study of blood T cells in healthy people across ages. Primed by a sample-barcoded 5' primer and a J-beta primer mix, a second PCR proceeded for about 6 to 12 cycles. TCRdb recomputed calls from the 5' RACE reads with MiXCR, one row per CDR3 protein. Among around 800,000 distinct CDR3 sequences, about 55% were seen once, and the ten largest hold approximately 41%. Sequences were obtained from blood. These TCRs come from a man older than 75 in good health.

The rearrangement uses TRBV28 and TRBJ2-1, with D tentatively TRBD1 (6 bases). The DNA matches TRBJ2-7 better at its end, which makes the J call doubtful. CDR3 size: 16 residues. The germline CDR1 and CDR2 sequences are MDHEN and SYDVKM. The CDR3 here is CASSKIAGTSYNEQYF. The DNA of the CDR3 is TGTGCCAGCAGTAAAATTGCCGGGACAAGCTACAATGAGCAGTACTTC.

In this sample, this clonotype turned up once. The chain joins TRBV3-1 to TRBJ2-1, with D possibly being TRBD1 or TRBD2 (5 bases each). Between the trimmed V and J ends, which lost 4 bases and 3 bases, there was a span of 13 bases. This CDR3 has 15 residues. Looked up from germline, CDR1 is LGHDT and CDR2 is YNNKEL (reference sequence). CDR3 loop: CASSRERGVYNEQFF. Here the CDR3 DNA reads TGTGCCAGCAGCCGTGAGAGAGGGGTCTACAATGAGCAGTTCTTC.

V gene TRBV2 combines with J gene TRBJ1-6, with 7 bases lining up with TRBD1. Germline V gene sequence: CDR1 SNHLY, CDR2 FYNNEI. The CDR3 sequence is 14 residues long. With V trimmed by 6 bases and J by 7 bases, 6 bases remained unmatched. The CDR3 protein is CASRSWDSNSPLHF. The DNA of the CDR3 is TGTGCCAGCAGATCCTGGGACAGCAATTCACCCCTCCACTTT.

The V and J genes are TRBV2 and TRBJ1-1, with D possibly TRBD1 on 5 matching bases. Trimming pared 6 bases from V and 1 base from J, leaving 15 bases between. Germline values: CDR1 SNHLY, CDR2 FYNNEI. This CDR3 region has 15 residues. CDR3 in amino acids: CASRGGTARNTEAFF. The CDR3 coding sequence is TGTGCCAGCAGGGGGGGGACCGCCAGGAACACTGAAGCTTTCTTT.

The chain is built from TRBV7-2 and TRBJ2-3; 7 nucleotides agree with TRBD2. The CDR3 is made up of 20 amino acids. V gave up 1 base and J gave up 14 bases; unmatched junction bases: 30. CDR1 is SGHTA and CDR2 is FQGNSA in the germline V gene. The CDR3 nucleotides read TGTGCCAGCAGCTTAGAAAGGCCTAGTGGGAGGGCCGAAGGCAACAGAGACGCGTATTTT. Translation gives CASSLERPSGRAEGNRDAYF.

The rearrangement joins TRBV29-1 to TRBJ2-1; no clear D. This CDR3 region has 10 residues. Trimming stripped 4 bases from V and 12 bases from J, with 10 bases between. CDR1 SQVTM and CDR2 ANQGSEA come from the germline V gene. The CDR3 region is CSVASERQFF. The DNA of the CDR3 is TGCAGCGTTGCCAGCGAGAGGCAGTTCTTC.

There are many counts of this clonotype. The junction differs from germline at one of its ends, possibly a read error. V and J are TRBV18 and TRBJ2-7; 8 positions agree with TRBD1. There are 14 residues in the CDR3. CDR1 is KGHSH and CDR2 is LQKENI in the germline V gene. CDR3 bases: TGCGCCAGCAGCCCCGGGACAGGAAGCTACGAGCAGTACTTC. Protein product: CASSPGTGSYEQYF. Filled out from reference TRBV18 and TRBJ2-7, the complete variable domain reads NAGVMQNPRHLVRRRGQEARLRCSPMKGHSHVYWYRQLPEEGLKFMVYLQKENIIDESGMPKERFSAEFPKEGPSILRIQQVVRGDSAAYFCASSPGTGSYEQYFGPGTRLTVT.

The CDR3: CASSQGTSGYEQYF. The CDR3 DNA is TGTGCCAGCAGCCAAGGGACTAGCGGCTACGAGCAGTACTTC. V gene TRBV3-1 combines with J gene TRBJ2-7; 10 bases fit TRBD2. The J segment lost 3 bases and the V segment lost 1 base, leaving 0 bases of the junction unmatched. The CDR3 runs to 14 residues. Germline V lookup: CDR1 LGHDT, CDR2 YNNKEL (reference sequence).

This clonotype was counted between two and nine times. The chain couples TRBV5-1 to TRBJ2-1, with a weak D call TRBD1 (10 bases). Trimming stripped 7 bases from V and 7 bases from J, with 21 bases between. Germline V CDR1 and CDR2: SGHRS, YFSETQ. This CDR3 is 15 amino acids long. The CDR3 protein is CASRGGDRGANEQFF. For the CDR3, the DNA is TGCGCCAGCCGCGGGGGGGACAGGGGCGCGAATGAGCAGTTCTTC.

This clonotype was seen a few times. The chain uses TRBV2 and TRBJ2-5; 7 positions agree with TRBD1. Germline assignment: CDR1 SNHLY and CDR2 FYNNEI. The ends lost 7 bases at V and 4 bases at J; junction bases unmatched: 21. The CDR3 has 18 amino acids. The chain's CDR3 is CASKSGPYGRGMGETQYF. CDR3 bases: TGTGCCAGCAAATCCGGCCCTTATGGCAGGGGGATGGGAGAGACCCAGTACTTC.

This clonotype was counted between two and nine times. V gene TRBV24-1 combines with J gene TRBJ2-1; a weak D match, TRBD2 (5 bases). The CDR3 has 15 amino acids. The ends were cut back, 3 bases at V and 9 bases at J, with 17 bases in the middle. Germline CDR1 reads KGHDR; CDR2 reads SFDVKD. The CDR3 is CATSDTLGAAAEQFF. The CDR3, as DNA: TGTGCCACCAGTGATACACTCGGAGCGGCCGCTGAGCAGTTCTTC.

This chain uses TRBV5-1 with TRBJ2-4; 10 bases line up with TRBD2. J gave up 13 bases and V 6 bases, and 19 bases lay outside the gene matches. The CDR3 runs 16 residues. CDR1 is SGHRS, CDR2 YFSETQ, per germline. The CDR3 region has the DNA TGCGCCAGCACCGATGGGGTCCTAGCGGGAGACAGGGAGCAGTACTTC. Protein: CASTDGVLAGDREQYF.

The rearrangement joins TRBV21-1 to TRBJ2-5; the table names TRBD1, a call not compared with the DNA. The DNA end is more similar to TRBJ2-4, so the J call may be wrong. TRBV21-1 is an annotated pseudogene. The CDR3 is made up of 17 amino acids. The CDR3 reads CASSKVKRQQRPNIQYF. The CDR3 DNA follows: TGTGCCAGCAGCAAAGTAAAGAGGCAGCAACGTCCCAACATTCAGTACTTC.

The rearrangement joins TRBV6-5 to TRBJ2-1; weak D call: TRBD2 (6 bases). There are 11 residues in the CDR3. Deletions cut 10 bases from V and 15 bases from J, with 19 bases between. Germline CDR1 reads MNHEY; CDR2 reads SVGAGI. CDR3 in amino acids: CAIRGGTVWFF. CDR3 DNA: TGTGCCATACGTGGGGGGACCGTGTGGTTCTTC.

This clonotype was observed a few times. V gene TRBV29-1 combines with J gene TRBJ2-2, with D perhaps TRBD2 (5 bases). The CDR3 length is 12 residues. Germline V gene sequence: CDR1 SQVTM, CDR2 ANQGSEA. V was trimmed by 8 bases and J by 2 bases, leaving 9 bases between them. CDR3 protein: CSWTGNTGELFF. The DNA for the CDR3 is TGCAGCTGGACGGGAAACACCGGGGAGCTGTTTTTT.

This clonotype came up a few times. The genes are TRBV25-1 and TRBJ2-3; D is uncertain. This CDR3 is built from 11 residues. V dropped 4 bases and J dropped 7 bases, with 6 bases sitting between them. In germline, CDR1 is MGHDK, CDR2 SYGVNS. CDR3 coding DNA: TGTGCCAGCAGTGGGGCACATACGCAGTATTTT. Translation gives CASSGAHTQYF.

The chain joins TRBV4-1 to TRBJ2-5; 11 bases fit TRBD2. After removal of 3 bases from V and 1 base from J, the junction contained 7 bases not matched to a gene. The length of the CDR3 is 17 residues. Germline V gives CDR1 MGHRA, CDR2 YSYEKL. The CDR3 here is CASSQLLAGVPQETQYF. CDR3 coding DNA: TGCGCCAGCAGCCAGCTACTAGCGGGAGTCCCCCAAGAGACCCAGTACTTC.

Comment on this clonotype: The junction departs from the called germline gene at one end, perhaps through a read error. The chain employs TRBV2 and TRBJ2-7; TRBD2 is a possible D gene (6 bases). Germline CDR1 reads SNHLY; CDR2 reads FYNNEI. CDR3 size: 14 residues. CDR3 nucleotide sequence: TGTGCCGGCAGTGATCGGGGAGCGGGCTACGAGCAGTACTTC. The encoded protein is CAGSDRGAGYEQYF.

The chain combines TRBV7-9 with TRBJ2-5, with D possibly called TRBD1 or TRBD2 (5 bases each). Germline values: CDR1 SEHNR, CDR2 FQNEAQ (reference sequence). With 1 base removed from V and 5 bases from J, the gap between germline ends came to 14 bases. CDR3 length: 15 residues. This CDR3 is CASSLEGPMMETQYF. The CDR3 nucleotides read TGTGCCAGCAGCTTAGAGGGACCCATGATGGAGACCCAGTACTTC.